The 8 T cell receptor beta chains in this list originate from one sample, sequenced in a study of T cells in Graves' hyperthyroidism and ophthalmopathy. Amplification of TCR beta CDR3 regions was performed using RNA transcripts as template. HTBI primers were the set used in a first-round RT-PCR of the TCR CDR3. TCRdb reprocessed the multiplex PCR reads with MiXCR, giving one entry per CDR3 protein. The sample has 500,000 to 650,000 distinct CDR3 sequences; about 20% are singletons. Sequencing was performed on blood. These receptors all stem from a man between 35 and 55 years old with Graves' ophthalmopathy.

The chain carries TRBV12-3 or TRBV12-4 and TRBJ1-2, with D hard to call. Trimming left V 6 bases short and J 7 bases short, with 9 bases between. The CDR3 has 11 amino acids. CDR3 amino acids: CASSNDGGYTF. The CDR3 nucleotides read TGTGCCAGCAGCAACGACGGTGGCTACACCTTC.

The V and J genes are TRBV7-2 and TRBJ1-4, with unresolved D. V lost 5 bases and J lost 8, with 15 bases in between. The CDR3 extends over 14 amino acids. The germline V gene encodes CDR1 SGHTA and CDR2 FQGNSA. CDR3 sequence reads: CASSLPGLGEKLFF. CDR3 coding DNA: TGTGCCAGCAGCCTTCCCGGCTTAGGGGAAAAACTGTTTTTT.

This clonotype was observed at least ten times. The chain couples TRBV12-3 or TRBV12-4 to TRBJ2-1, with 10 bases that match TRBD2. The length of the CDR3 is 15 residues. J was trimmed by 3 bases and V by 2 bases; bases with no gene match: 1. The CDR3 protein is CASSLTSGVYNEQFF. The CDR3 nucleotides are TGTGCCAGCAGTTTAACTAGCGGGGTCTACAATGAGCAGTTCTTC.

This clonotype was seen more than once but under ten times. The chain joins TRBV7-8 to TRBJ2-7, with D possibly matching TRBD1 (5 bases). With 7 bases removed from V and 5 bases from J, the gap between germline ends came to 24 bases. Germline V gene sequence: CDR1 SGHVS, CDR2 FQNEAQ. CDR3 length equals 16 residues. CDR3 DNA sequence: TGTGCCAGCACCCTTAGGCTGGACGCCCTAGGGGACGAGCAGTACTTC. Protein sequence: CASTLRLDALGDEQYF.

A word on this clonotype: The germline gene is not matched at one end of the junction; a read error may be the cause. V is TRBV11-2 and J is TRBJ2-1; 8 nucleotides align to TRBD2. The CDR3 contains 16 residues. The germline CDR1 and CDR2 sequences are SGHAT and FQNNGV. CDR3 sequence (DNA): TGTGCCAGCAACTTAGTAGGAGCGGGAGTTAAGAATGAGCAGTTCTTC. This translates into CASNLVGAGVKNEQFF.

This clonotype showed up just a few times. The chain joins TRBV28 to TRBJ2-4; no firm D call. V was cut by 3 bases and J by 1 base, with 22 bases left in between. The germline V gene encodes CDR1 MDHEN and CDR2 SYDVKM. The CDR3 is 19 amino acids. CDR3 loop: CASSFSFGPATAAKNIQYF. In DNA form, the CDR3 reads TGTGCCAGCAGTTTTAGCTTCGGGCCGGCGACCGCCGCCAAAAACATTCAGTACTTC.

The gene calls are TRBV9 and TRBJ1-2; possible D gene TRBD1, 6 bases. This CDR3 is built from 14 residues. Germline CDR1 and CDR2: SGDLS and YYNGEE. The V and J ends lost 3 bases and 4 bases respectively, with 13 bases between them. CDR3 region: CASSAPGGAYGYTF. For the CDR3, the DNA is TGTGCCAGCAGCGCCCCGGGGGGCGCCTATGGCTACACCTTC.

Only a few counts were recorded for this clonotype. The chain couples TRBV7-6 to TRBJ1-3; D ambiguous. Trimming cost V 1 base and J 4 bases, with 11 bases left between them. CDR3 length: 15 amino acids. Germline V gives CDR1 SGHVS, CDR2 FNYEAQ. The CDR3 loop reads CASSLDESRGNTIYF. CDR3 nucleotides: TGTGCCAGCAGCTTAGATGAATCTCGAGGAAACACCATATATTTT.